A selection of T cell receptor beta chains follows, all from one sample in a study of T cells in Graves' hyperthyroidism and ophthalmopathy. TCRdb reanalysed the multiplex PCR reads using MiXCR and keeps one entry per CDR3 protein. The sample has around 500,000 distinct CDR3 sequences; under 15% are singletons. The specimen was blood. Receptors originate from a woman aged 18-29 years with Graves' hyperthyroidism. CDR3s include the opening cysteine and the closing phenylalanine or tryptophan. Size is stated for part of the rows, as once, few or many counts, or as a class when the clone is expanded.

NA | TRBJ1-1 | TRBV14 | CASSQAISEAFF
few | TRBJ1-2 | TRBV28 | CASSFQGGGGYTF
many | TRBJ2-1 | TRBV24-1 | CATSEGVRNEQFF
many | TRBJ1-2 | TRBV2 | CASSESRQGLGSSYGYTF
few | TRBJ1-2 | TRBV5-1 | CASSRGRDYGYTF
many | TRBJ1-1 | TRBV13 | CASSPEPPPGNTEAFF
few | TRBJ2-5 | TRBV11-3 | CASSLQELAGGRETQYF
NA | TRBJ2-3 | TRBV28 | CASSLGGVNGRTTDTQYF
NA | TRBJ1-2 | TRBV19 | CASSNPTGWYGYTF
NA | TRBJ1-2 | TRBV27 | CASSPRTEANYGYTF
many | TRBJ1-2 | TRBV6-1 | CASSRDRGLGGYTF
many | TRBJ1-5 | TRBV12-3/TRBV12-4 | CASSFRGSHQPQHF
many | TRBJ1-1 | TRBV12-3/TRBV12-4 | CASSSGRGRGSTEAFF
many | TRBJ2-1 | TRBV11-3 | CASSPYPGLAGGSSSYNEQFF